A selection of T cell receptor beta chains follows, all from one sample in a study of blood T cell repertoires in COVID-19. TCRdb's table, derived via immunoSEQ multiplex PCR, lists solely in-frame clones and lacks some. The sample has roughly 250,000 clones, 75% to 85% seen once. Sequenced material: peripheral blood. The receptors originated from a woman in her 70s with acute or convalescent COVID-19. Each CDR3 is given with its conserved first and last residue. D genes are given only for firm matches. For some rows the clone size is stated as once, few or many, or as a class when expanded; others skip it.

clone size: once
D gene: .
J gene: TRBJ1-2
V gene: TRBV11-2
CDR3 DNA: TGTGCCAGCAGCTCCACGTCAGGGGCTGGTGGCTACACCTTC
CDR3 protein: CASSSTSGAGGYTF

clone size: .
D gene: .
J gene: TRBJ1-2
V gene: TRBV28
CDR3 DNA: TGTGCCAGCAGTTTTTGGCAGGGGAGCGGCTACACCTTC
CDR3 protein: CASSFWQGSGYTF

clone size: .
D gene: TRBD2
J gene: TRBJ2-5
V gene: TRBV18
CDR3 DNA: TGTGCCAGCTCACCCAGGGAACTAGCGGCCTTTCAAGAGACCCAGTACTTC
CDR3 protein: CASSPRELAAFQETQYF

clone size: .
D gene: .
J gene: TRBJ1-2
V gene: TRBV7-2
CDR3 DNA: TGTGCCAGCAGTTTGGACAGCCACTATGGCTACACCTTC
CDR3 protein: CASSLDSHYGYTF

clone size: .
D gene: .
J gene: TRBJ2-1
V gene: TRBV4-3
CDR3 DNA: TGCGCCAGCAACCGTTACAGGGCTACCTACAATGAGCAGTTCTTC
CDR3 protein: CASNRYRATYNEQFF

clone size: few
D gene: TRBD1
J gene: TRBJ1-2
V gene: TRBV5-6
CDR3 DNA: TGTGCCAGCAGCATACCGACAGGGGGCGCCTATGGCTACACCTTC
CDR3 protein: CASSIPTGGAYGYTF

clone size: .
D gene: .
J gene: TRBJ1-6
V gene: TRBV29-1
CDR3 DNA: TGCAGCGTCGCCTTCCCGGAGGTCGGCTCACCCCTCCACTTT
CDR3 protein: CSVAFPEVGSPLHF

clone size: .
D gene: .
J gene: TRBJ1-6
V gene: TRBV10-3
CDR3 DNA: TGTGCCATCGGCCTCGCAGGGGATCAATCACCCCTCCACTTT
CDR3 protein: CAIGLAGDQSPLHF

clone size: .
D gene: .
J gene: TRBJ1-1
V gene: TRBV6-6
CDR3 DNA: TGTGCCAGCAGTTACCCGAGAGGACAGTTTGGCACTGAAGCTTTCTTT
CDR3 protein: CASSYPRGQFGTEAFF

clone size: .
D gene: TRBD1
J gene: TRBJ1-1
V gene: TRBV3-1/TRBV3-2
CDR3 DNA: TGTGCCAGCAGCCAACCTGGGACAGGGGTAGCTGAAGCTTTCTTT
CDR3 protein: CASSQPGTGVAEAFF

clone size: .
D gene: TRBD1
J gene: TRBJ1-1
V gene: TRBV18
CDR3 DNA: TGTGCCAGCTCACCCCCCGGGACAGGGGGCGCAGAAGCTTTCTTT
CDR3 protein: CASSPPGTGGAEAFF

clone size: .
D gene: .
J gene: TRBJ1-5
V gene: TRBV3-1/TRBV3-2
CDR3 DNA: TGTGCCAGCAGCCAAGTGAGGCAGTTGGATCAGCCCCAGCATTTT
CDR3 protein: CASSQVRQLDQPQHF

clone size: .
D gene: .
J gene: TRBJ1-6
V gene: TRBV14
CDR3 DNA: TGTGCCAGCAGCCCCCGACTGAATTCACCCCTCCACTTT
CDR3 protein: CASSPRLNSPLHF

clone size: .
D gene: TRBD1
J gene: TRBJ1-4
V gene: TRBV4-1
CDR3 DNA: TGCGCCAGCAGCCAAGGGGACAGTTGGAAATTGTTTTTT
CDR3 protein: CASSQGDSWKLFF

clone size: few
D gene: .
J gene: TRBJ1-1
V gene: TRBV5-1
CDR3 DNA: TGCGCCAGCAGCAGGGGTCAGGACACTGAAGCTTTCTTT
CDR3 protein: CASSRGQDTEAFF

clone size: .
D gene: TRBD1
J gene: TRBJ1-6
V gene: TRBV6-2/TRBV6-3
CDR3 DNA: TGTGCCAGCAGTCGCCTTGACAGGGACTCACCCCTCCACTTT
CDR3 protein: CASSRLDRDSPLHF

clone size: .
D gene: TRBD1
J gene: TRBJ2-5
V gene: TRBV7-9
CDR3 DNA: TGTGCCAGCAGCACCGGACAGGGGGAACGAGAGACCCAGTACTTC
CDR3 protein: CASSTGQGERETQYF

clone size: .
D gene: .
J gene: TRBJ1-2
V gene: TRBV24-1
CDR3 DNA: TGTGCCACCAGTGATTTGATAACAGGAACCAATAACTATGGCTACACCTTC
CDR3 protein: CATSDLITGTNNYGYTF

clone size: once
D gene: TRBD1
J gene: TRBJ2-7
V gene: TRBV5-4
CDR3 DNA: TGTGCCAGCAGCCCAAGGGACAGGGACTACGAGCAGTACTTC
CDR3 protein: CASSPRDRDYEQYF

clone size: .
D gene: .
J gene: TRBJ1-2
V gene: TRBV6-2/TRBV6-3
CDR3 DNA: TGTGCCAGCAGTGTCTTGCAGTACTATGGCTACACCTTC
CDR3 protein: CASSVLQYYGYTF

clone size: few
D gene: .
J gene: TRBJ2-7
V gene: TRBV10-1
CDR3 DNA: TGCGCCAGCAGTGATCAGGGGGACTCCCCCTACGAGCAGTACTTC
CDR3 protein: CASSDQGDSPYEQYF

clone size: .
D gene: TRBD1
J gene: TRBJ2-7
V gene: TRBV4-1
CDR3 DNA: TGCGCCAGCAGCCAAGATGGGCCGGGACAGGGGTACGAGCAGTACTTC
CDR3 protein: CASSQDGPGQGYEQYF

clone size: .
D gene: TRBD2
J gene: TRBJ2-7
V gene: TRBV5-1
CDR3 DNA: TGCGCCAGCAGCTTGGAAACGGGGGGAGTTTGGGAGCAGTACTTC
CDR3 protein: CASSLETGGVWEQYF

clone size: .
D gene: .
J gene: TRBJ1-3
V gene: TRBV18
CDR3 DNA: TGTGCCAGCTCACCAGTCGAGGACACGCTCAGCACCATATATTTT
CDR3 protein: CASSPVEDTLSTIYF

clone size: once
D gene: .
J gene: TRBJ2-5
V gene: TRBV15
CDR3 DNA: TGTGCCACCAGTCCCGGGGGAAGCTACGAGACCCAGTACTTC
CDR3 protein: CATSPGGSYETQYF

clone size: .
D gene: .
J gene: TRBJ1-4
V gene: TRBV6-6
CDR3 DNA: TGTGCCAGCAGTTACTCGTTTCAGACAACTAATGAAAAACTGTTTTTT
CDR3 protein: CASSYSFQTTNEKLFF

clone size: few
D gene: .
J gene: TRBJ2-7
V gene: TRBV28
CDR3 DNA: TGTGCCAGCAGTTTTGTGGACTGGGAGCAGTACTTC
CDR3 protein: CASSFVDWEQYF

clone size: .
D gene: TRBD1
J gene: TRBJ1-1
V gene: TRBV5-4
CDR3 DNA: TGTGCCAGCAGCTTAGGGACAGGCCGCCGGAACACTGAAGCTTTCTTT
CDR3 protein: CASSLGTGRRNTEAFF

clone size: .
D gene: .
J gene: TRBJ1-6
V gene: TRBV7-2
CDR3 DNA: TGTGCCAGCAGCTTTGATACAGGGATATCACCCCTCCACTTT
CDR3 protein: CASSFDTGISPLHF

clone size: .
D gene: .
J gene: TRBJ1-2
V gene: TRBV7-8
CDR3 DNA: TGTGCCAGCAGCTTTATCTCAGGCCTCAACTATGGCTACACCTTC
CDR3 protein: CASSFISGLNYGYTF

clone size: once
D gene: .
J gene: TRBJ1-1
V gene: TRBV5-3
CDR3 DNA: TGTGCCAGAAGCTTGGCCAGGCCCCATGAAGCTTTCTTT
CDR3 protein: CARSLARPHEAFF

clone size: .
D gene: TRBD1
J gene: TRBJ1-2
V gene: TRBV19
CDR3 DNA: TGTGCCAGTAGTCTCCCCCGGGACAGGGGGAATGGCTACACCTTC
CDR3 protein: CASSLPRDRGNGYTF

clone size: .
D gene: .
J gene: TRBJ1-2
V gene: TRBV4-1
CDR3 DNA: TGCGCCAGCAGCCAAGATACCGGACGGAGGCTTGATGGCTACACCTTC
CDR3 protein: CASSQDTGRRLDGYTF

clone size: .
D gene: .
J gene: TRBJ1-2
V gene: TRBV5-4
CDR3 DNA: TGTGCCAGCAGCTTAGGGGCGGGAAATGGCTACACCTTC
CDR3 protein: CASSLGAGNGYTF

clone size: .
D gene: TRBD1
J gene: TRBJ2-3
V gene: TRBV24-1
CDR3 DNA: TGTGCCACCAGTGATTTGGGGTCGACAGGGATGGCTACAGATACGCAGTATTTT
CDR3 protein: CATSDLGSTGMATDTQYF

clone size: .
D gene: TRBD1
J gene: TRBJ2-1
V gene: TRBV5-1
CDR3 DNA: TGCGCCAGCAGTTACCGGACAGGGGGAGATGAGCAGTTCTTC
CDR3 protein: CASSYRTGGDEQFF

clone size: .
D gene: .
J gene: TRBJ1-1
V gene: TRBV19
CDR3 DNA: TGTGCCAGTAGTCTGGCGGCTGAAGCTTTCTTT
CDR3 protein: CASSLAAEAFF

clone size: .
D gene: .
J gene: TRBJ1-1
V gene: TRBV10-3
CDR3 DNA: TGTGCCATCAGTGAGTCAACGGGGATCGCTGAAGCTTTCTTT
CDR3 protein: CAISESTGIAEAFF

clone size: .
D gene: .
J gene: TRBJ2-5
V gene: TRBV6-6
CDR3 DNA: TGTGCCAGCAGTTACCCCGTTCAAGAGACCCAGTACTTC
CDR3 protein: CASSYPVQETQYF

clone size: .
D gene: .
J gene: TRBJ1-4
V gene: TRBV4-1
CDR3 DNA: TGCGCCAGCAGCCAAGCGGGAGGTAATGAAAAACTGTTTTTT
CDR3 protein: CASSQAGGNEKLFF

clone size: once
D gene: .
J gene: TRBJ1-1
V gene: TRBV5-1
CDR3 DNA: TGCGCCAGCAGCCAGGTGGCCTGGGCTGAAGCTTTCTTT
CDR3 protein: CASSQVAWAEAFF

clone size: .
D gene: TRBD1
J gene: TRBJ1-1
V gene: TRBV11-2
CDR3 DNA: TGTGCCAGCAGCTCCCCCTGGGGACAGGGGAACACTGAAGCTTTCTTT
CDR3 protein: CASSSPWGQGNTEAFF

clone size: .
D gene: .
J gene: TRBJ1-3
V gene: TRBV27
CDR3 DNA: TGTGCCAGCAGTTTATCGTACAGGGCTGGAAACACCATATATTTT
CDR3 protein: CASSLSYRAGNTIYF

clone size: .
D gene: TRBD2
J gene: TRBJ2-1
V gene: TRBV7-9
CDR3 DNA: TGTGCCAGCAGCCACCGACTAGCGGGGGGCCTCTACCTTGGCAATGAGCAGTTCTTC
CDR3 protein: CASSHRLAGGLYLGNEQFF

clone size: .
D gene: TRBD1
J gene: TRBJ2-7
V gene: TRBV29-1
CDR3 DNA: TGCAGCGAAGAGGGACAGGCTCCCCCGTGGGAGCAGTACTTC
CDR3 protein: CSEEGQAPPWEQYF

clone size: .
D gene: TRBD1
J gene: TRBJ1-2
V gene: TRBV24-1
CDR3 DNA: TGTGCCACCATGGAGGGGGCGGGTTATGGCTACACCTTC
CDR3 protein: CATMEGAGYGYTF

clone size: .
D gene: .
J gene: TRBJ1-2
V gene: TRBV10-1
CDR3 DNA: TGCGCCAGCCAGGGGTACCCTAACTATGGCTACACCTTC
CDR3 protein: CASQGYPNYGYTF

clone size: .
D gene: TRBD2
J gene: TRBJ2-7
V gene: TRBV25-1
CDR3 DNA: TGTGCCAGCAGTGACCCATGGACTAGCGGGGGCCGCGGGGGGCAGTACTTC
CDR3 protein: CASSDPWTSGGRGGQYF

clone size: .
D gene: TRBD1
J gene: TRBJ2-1
V gene: TRBV24-1
CDR3 DNA: TGTGCCACCAGTGATTTTTCGGGAGCCACCGGACAGGGGTTCTACAATGAGCAGTTCTTC
CDR3 protein: CATSDFSGATGQGFYNEQFF

clone size: .
D gene: TRBD1
J gene: TRBJ1-5
V gene: TRBV28
CDR3 DNA: TGTGCCACCAGAAAGACAGGGGGCAATCAGCCCCAGCATTTT
CDR3 protein: CATRKTGGNQPQHF

clone size: .
D gene: .
J gene: TRBJ1-1
V gene: TRBV28
CDR3 DNA: TGTGCCAGCAGTTTAACAGGGTTTGAAGCTTTCTTT
CDR3 protein: CASSLTGFEAFF

clone size: .
D gene: TRBD1
J gene: TRBJ1-6
V gene: TRBV6-5
CDR3 DNA: TGTGCCAGCAGTCCACTGGACAGGGGAAATTCACCCCTCCACTTT
CDR3 protein: CASSPLDRGNSPLHF

clone size: .
D gene: TRBD2
J gene: TRBJ2-5
V gene: TRBV5-4
CDR3 DNA: TGTGCCAGCAGCTTTGCGGGGGGCCCCTTACAAGAGACCCAGTACTTC
CDR3 protein: CASSFAGGPLQETQYF

clone size: .
D gene: TRBD2
J gene: TRBJ2-3
V gene: TRBV9
CDR3 DNA: TGTGCCAGCAGCGTAGTGGGACTAGCGGGGGGCATCGCAGATACGCAGTATTTT
CDR3 protein: CASSVVGLAGGIADTQYF

clone size: .
D gene: .
J gene: TRBJ1-4
V gene: TRBV7-9
CDR3 DNA: TGTGCCAGCAGCTTAGCCACGGACAGTGCAACTAATGAAAAACTGTTTTTT
CDR3 protein: CASSLATDSATNEKLFF

clone size: .
D gene: TRBD2
J gene: TRBJ2-3
V gene: TRBV3-1/TRBV3-2
CDR3 DNA: TGTGCCAGCAGCCAATTCGGGAGAGCGGGGAGCACAGATACGCAGTATTTT
CDR3 protein: CASSQFGRAGSTDTQYF

clone size: .
D gene: .
J gene: TRBJ1-6
V gene: TRBV4-3
CDR3 DNA: TGCGCCAGCAGCCTACGATTAGGGGCTGGTGATTCACCCCTCCACTTT
CDR3 protein: CASSLRLGAGDSPLHF

clone size: .
D gene: TRBD1
J gene: TRBJ1-4
V gene: TRBV2
CDR3 DNA: TGTGCCAGCAGCCCACAGGGGGTGGTGAGTGAAAAACTGTTTTTT
CDR3 protein: CASSPQGVVSEKLFF

clone size: .
D gene: TRBD1
J gene: TRBJ1-1
V gene: TRBV11-2
CDR3 DNA: TGTGCCAGCAGCCCCCAAAGGACAGGGGGAGCCGCTTTCTTT
CDR3 protein: CASSPQRTGGAAFF

clone size: .
D gene: TRBD1
J gene: TRBJ1-4
V gene: TRBV5-1
CDR3 DNA: TGCGCCAGCAGCTTAGGAGGGGGCCGTGAAAAACTGTTTTTT
CDR3 protein: CASSLGGGREKLFF